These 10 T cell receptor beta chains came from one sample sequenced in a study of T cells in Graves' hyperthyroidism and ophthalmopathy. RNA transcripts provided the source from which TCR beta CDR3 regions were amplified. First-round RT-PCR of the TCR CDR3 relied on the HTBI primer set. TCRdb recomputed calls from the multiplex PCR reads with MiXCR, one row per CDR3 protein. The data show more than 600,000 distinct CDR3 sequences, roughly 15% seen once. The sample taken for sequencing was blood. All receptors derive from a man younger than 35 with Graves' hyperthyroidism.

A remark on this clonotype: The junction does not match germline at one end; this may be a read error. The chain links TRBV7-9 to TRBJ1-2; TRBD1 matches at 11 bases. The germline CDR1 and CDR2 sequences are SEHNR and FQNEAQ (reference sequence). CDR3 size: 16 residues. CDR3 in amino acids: CSSSLRTGGRDYGYTF. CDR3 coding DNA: TGTTCCAGCAGCCTTCGGACAGGGGGCAGGGACTACGGCTACACCTTC.

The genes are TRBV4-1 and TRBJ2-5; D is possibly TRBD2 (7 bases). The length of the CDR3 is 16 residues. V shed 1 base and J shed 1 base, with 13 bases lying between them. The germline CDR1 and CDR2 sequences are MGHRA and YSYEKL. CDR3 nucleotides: TGCGCCAGCAGCCAAGGCCCGCGGGGGCCCCAAGAGACCCAGTACTTC. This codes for CASSQGPRGPQETQYF.

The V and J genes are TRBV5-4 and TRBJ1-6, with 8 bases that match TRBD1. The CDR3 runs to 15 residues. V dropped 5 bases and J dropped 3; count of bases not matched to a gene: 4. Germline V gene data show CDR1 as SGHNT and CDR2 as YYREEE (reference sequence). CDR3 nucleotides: TGTGCCAGCAGTCGCGGACAGGGCTATAATTCACCCCTCCACTTT. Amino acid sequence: CASSRGQGYNSPLHF.

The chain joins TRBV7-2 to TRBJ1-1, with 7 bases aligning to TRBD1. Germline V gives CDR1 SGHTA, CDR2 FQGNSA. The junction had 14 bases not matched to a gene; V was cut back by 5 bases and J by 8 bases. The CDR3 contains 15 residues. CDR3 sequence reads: CASSPFAGGQGEAFF. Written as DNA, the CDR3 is TGTGCCAGCAGCCCCTTCGCAGGGGGACAAGGCGAAGCTTTCTTT.

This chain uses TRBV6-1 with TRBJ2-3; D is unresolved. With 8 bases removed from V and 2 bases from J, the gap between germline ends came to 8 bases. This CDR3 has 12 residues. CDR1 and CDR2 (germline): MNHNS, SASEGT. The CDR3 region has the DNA TGTGCCAGCGGCCAGTACACAGATACGCAGTATTTT. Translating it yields CASGQYTDTQYF.

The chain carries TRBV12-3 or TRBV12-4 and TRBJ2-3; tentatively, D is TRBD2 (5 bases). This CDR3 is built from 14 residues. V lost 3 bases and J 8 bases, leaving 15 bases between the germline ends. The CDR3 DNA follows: TGTGCCAGCAGTTTCCGGGGTCCACGTGTTACGCAGTATTTT. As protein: CASSFRGPRVTQYF.

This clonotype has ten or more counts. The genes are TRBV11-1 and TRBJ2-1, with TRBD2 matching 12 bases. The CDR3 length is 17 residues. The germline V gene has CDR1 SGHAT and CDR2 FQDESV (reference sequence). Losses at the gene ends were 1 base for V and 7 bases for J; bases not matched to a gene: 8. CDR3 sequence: CASSLGRRTSGKNEQFF. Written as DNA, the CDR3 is TGTGCCAGCAGCTTAGGCCGTCGGACTAGCGGGAAAAATGAGCAGTTCTTC.

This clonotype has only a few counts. The CDR3 region is CSARKGLGLASPEQYF. The CDR3 nucleotides are TGCAGTGCTAGAAAAGGTTTGGGACTAGCCTCTCCCGAGCAGTACTTC. The rearrangement joins TRBV20-1 to TRBJ2-7; 9 nucleotides align to TRBD2. The germline V gene encodes CDR1 DFQATT and CDR2 SNEGSKA (reference sequence). The CDR3 has 16 residues. The J segment lost 6 bases and the V segment lost 2 bases, leaving 14 bases of the junction unmatched.

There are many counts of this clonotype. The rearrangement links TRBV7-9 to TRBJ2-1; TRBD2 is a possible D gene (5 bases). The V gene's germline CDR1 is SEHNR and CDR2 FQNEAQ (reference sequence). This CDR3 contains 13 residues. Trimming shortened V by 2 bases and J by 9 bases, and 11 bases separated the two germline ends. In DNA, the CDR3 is TGTGCCAGCAGCTTATGGGCGGCGGGTGAGCAGTTCTTC. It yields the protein CASSLWAAGEQFF.

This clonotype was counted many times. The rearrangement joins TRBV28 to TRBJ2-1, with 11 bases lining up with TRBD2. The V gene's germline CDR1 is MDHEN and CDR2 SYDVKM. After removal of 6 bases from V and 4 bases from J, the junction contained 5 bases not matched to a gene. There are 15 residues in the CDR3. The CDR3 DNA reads TGTGCCAGCAGCTTTACTAGCGGGGGTTACAATGAGCAGTTCTTC. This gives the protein CASSFTSGGYNEQFF.